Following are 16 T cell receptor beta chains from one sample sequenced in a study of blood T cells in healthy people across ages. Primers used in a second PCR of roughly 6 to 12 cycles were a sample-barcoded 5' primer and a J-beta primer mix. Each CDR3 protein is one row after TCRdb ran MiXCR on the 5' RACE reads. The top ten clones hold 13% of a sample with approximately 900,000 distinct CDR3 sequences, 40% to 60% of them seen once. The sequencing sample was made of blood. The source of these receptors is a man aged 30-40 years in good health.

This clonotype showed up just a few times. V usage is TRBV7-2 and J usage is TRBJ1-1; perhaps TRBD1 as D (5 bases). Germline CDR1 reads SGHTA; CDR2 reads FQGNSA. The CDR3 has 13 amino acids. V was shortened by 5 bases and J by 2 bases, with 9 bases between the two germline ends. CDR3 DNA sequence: TGTGCCAGCAGCCGACAGTCAAACACTGAAGCTTTCTTT. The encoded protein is CASSRQSNTEAFF.

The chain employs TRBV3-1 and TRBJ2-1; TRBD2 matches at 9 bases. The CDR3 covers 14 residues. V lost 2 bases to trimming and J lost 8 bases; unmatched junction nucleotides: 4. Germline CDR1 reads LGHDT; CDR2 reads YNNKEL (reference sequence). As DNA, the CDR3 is TGTGCCAGCAGCCAAAGGAGCGGGAGGCATGAGCAGTTCTTC. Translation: CASSQRSGRHEQFF.

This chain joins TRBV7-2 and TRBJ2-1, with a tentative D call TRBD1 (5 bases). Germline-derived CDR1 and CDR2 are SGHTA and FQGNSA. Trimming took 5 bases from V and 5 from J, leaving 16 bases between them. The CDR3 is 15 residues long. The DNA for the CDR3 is TGTGCCAGCAGCCCGCCTAGGGGCGGTAACAATGAGCAGTTCTTC. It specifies CASSPPRGGNNEQFF.

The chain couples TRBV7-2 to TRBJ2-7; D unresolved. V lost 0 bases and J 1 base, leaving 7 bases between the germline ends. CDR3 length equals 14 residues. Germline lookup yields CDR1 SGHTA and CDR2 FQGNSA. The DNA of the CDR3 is TGTGCCAGCAGCTTAGCGGTGAGGTCCTACGAGCAGTACTTC. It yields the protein CASSLAVRSYEQYF. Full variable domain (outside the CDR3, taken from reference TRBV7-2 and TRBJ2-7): GAGVSQSPSNKVTEKGKDVELRCDPISGHTALYWYRQSLGQGLEFLIYFQGNSAPDKSGLPSDRFSAERTGGSVSTLTIQRTQQEDSAVYLCASSLAVRSYEQYFGPGTRLTVT.

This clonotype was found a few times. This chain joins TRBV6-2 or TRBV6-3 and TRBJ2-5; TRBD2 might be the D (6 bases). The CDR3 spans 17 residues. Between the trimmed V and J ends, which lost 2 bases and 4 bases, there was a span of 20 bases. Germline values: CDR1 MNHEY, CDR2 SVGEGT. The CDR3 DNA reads TGTGCCAGCAGTTACCTACGGGAGAGGGCCCGACGAGAGACCCAGTACTTC. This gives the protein CASSYLRERARRETQYF.

CDR3 coding DNA: TGTGCCACCAGTGATGAGGGGTACACCGGGGAGCTGTTTTTT. Translated: CATSDEGYTGELFF. The chain has TRBV24-1 and TRBJ2-2; possibly TRBD1 or TRBD2 for D (5 bases each). V lost 3 bases to trimming and J lost 3 bases, with 7 bases between them. CDR1 is KGHDR, CDR2 SFDVKD, per germline. The CDR3 is 14 residues long.

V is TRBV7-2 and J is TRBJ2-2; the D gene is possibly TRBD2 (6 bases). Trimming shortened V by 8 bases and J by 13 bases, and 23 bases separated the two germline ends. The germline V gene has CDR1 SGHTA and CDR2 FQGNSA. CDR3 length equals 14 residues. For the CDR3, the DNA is TGTGCCAGCTCCGGGACTCCCCCACTCAATCGGCTGTTTTTT. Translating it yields CASSGTPPLNRLFF.

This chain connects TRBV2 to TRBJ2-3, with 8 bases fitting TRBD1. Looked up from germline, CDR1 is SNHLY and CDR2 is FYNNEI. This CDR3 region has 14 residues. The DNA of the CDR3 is TGTGTCAGTGCCGTCAGGGGGCTCACAGATACGCAGTATTTT. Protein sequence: CVSAVRGLTDTQYF.

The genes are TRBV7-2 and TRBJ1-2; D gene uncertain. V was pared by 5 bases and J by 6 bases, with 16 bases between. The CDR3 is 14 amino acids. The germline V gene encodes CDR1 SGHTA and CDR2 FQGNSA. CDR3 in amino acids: CASSPSGPWDGYTF. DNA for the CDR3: TGTGCCAGCAGCCCTTCTGGCCCGTGGGATGGCTACACCTTC. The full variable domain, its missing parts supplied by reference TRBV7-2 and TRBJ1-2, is GAGVSQSPSNKVTEKGKDVELRCDPISGHTALYWYRQSLGQGLEFLIYFQGNSAPDKSGLPSDRFSAERTGGSVSTLTIQRTQQEDSAVYLCASSPSGPWDGYTFGSGTRLTVV.

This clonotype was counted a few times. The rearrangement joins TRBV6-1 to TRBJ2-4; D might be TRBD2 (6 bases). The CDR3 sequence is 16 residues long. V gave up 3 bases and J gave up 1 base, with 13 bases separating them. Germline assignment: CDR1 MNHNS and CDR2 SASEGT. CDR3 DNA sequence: TGTGCCAGCAGTGACGCGGGACTCCTGGCCAAAAACATTCAGTACTTC. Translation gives CASSDAGLLAKNIQYF.

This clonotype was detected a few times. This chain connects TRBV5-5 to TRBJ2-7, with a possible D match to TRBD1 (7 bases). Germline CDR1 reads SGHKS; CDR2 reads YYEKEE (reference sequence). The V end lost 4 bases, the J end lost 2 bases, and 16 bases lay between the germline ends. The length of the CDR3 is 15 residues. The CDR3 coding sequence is TGTGCCAGCAGCCCCCAGGGGGGTAAGGCCTACGAGCAGTACTTC. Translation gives CASSPQGGKAYEQYF. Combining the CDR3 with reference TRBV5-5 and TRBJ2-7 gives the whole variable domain DAGVTQSPTHLIKTRGQQVTLRCSPISGHKSVSWYQQVLGQGPQFIFQYYEKEERGRGNFPDRFSARQFPNYSSELNVNALLLGDSALYLCASSPQGGKAYEQYFGPGTRLTVT.

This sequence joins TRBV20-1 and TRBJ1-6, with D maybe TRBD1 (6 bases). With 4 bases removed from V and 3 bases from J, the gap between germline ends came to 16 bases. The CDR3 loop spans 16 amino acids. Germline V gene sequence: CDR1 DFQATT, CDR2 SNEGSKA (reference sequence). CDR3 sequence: CSATPGAPDYNSPLHF. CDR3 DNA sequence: TGCAGTGCTACCCCAGGGGCGCCAGACTATAATTCACCCCTCCACTTT.

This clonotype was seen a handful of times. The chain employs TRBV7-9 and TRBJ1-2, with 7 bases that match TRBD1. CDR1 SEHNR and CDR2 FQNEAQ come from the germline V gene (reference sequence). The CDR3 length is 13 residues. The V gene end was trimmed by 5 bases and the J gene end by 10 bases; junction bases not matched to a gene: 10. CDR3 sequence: CASSLQGSLDYTF. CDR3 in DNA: TGTGCCAGCAGCCTACAGGGGTCGCTTGACTACACCTTC.

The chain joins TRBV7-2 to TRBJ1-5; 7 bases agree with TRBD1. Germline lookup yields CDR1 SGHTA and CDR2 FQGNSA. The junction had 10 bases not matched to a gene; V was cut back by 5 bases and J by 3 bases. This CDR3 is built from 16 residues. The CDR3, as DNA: TGTGCCAGCAGCCAATGGGGACAGTCTTACAATCAGCCCCAGCATTTT. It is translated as CASSQWGQSYNQPQHF.

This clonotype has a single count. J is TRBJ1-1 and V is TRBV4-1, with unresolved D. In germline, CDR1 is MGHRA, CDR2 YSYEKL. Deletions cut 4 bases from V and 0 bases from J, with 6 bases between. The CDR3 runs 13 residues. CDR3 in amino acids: CASSLIMNTEAFF. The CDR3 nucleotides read TGCGCCAGCAGCCTTATCATGAACACTGAAGCTTTCTTT.

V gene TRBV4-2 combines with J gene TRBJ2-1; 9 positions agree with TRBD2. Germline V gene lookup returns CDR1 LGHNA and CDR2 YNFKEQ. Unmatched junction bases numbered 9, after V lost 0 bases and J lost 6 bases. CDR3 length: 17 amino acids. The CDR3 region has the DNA TGTGCCAGCAGCCAAGATGGTAGCGGGAGTCTTGGCAATGAGCAGTTCTTC. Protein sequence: CASSQDGSGSLGNEQFF.